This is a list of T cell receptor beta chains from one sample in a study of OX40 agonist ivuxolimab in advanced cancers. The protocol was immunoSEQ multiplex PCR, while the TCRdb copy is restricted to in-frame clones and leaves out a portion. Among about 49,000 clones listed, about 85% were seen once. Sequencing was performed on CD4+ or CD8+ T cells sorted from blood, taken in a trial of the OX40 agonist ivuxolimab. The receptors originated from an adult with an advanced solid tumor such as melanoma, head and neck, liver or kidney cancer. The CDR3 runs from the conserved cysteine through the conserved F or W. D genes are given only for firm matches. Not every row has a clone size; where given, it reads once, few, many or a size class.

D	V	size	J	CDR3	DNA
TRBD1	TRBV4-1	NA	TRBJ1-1	CASSQEQGAVTEAFF	TGCGCCAGCAGCCAGGAGCAGGGGGCAGTCACTGAAGCTTTCTTT
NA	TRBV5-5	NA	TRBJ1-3	CASSLELFGNTIYF	TGTGCCAGCAGCTTGGAGCTGTTTGGAAACACCATATATTTT
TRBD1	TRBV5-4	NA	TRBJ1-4	CASSGTDRGNEKLFF	TGTGCCAGCAGCGGAACGGACAGGGGAAATGAAAAACTGTTTTTT
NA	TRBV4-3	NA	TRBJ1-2	CASSQEPGGYGYTF	TGCGCCAGCAGCCAAGAACCGGGGGGCTATGGCTACACCTTC
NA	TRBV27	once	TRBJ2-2	CASSLVEDTGELFF	TGTGCCAGCAGTTTAGTTGAGGACACCGGGGAGCTGTTTTTT
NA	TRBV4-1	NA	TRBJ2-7	CASSQEIYRSYEQYF	TGCGCCAGCAGCCAAGAAATCTACAGGTCCTACGAGCAGTACTTC
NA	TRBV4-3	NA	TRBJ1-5	CASSRHDRTGNQPQHF	TGCGCCAGCAGCCGTCACGACAGGACGGGCAATCAGCCCCAGCATTTT
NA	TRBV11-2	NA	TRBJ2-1	CASSFTSSAYNEQFF	TGTGCCAGCAGCTTTACTTCCTCGGCATACAATGAGCAGTTCTTC
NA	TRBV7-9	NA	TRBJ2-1	CASSLGGANEQFF	TGTGCCAGCAGCTTAGGGGGGGCGAATGAGCAGTTCTTC
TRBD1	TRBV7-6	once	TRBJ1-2	CASRGTDYGYTF	TGTGCCAGCAGAGGGACAGACTATGGCTACACCTTC
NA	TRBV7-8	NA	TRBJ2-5	CASSLALWNGETQYF	TGTGCCAGCAGCTTAGCTTTATGGAACGGGGAGACCCAGTACTTC
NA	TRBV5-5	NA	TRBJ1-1	CASSLRGTSPEAFF	TGTGCCAGCAGCTTGCGGGGGACTTCACCCGAAGCTTTCTTT
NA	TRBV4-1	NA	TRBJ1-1	CASSQEGVVNTEAFF	TGCGCCAGCAGCCAAGAGGGGGTGGTGAACACTGAAGCTTTCTTT
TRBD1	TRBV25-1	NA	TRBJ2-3	CASSDASGTGLVGTQYF	TGTGCCAGCAGTGATGCCTCCGGGACAGGGTTGGTGGGTACGCAGTATTTT
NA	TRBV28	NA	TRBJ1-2	CASSPGGLYGYTF	TGTGCCAGCAGTCCAGGTGGCCTCTATGGCTACACCTTC
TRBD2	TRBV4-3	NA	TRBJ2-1	CASSSGGGTYNEQFF	TGCGCCAGCAGCTCCGGGGGGGGGACCTACAATGAGCAGTTCTTC
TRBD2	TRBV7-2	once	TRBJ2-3	CASSLVAGPDKEKYF	TGTGCCAGCAGCTTAGTAGCGGGCCCCGATAAAGAGAAGTATTTT
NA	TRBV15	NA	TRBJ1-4	CATSRGAGNEKLFF	TGTGCCACCAGCAGGGGGGCCGGTAATGAAAAACTGTTTTTT
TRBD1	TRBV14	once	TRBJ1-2	CATNTGGADGYTF	TGTGCCACGAACACAGGGGGTGCGGATGGCTACACCTTC
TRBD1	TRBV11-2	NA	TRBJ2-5	CASRPSDRGRQETQYF	TGTGCCAGCAGACCCTCGGACAGGGGGCGCCAAGAGACCCAGTACTTC
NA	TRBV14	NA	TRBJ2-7	CASSQGGAWAYEQYF	TGTGCCAGCAGCCAGGGGGGCGCGTGGGCCTACGAGCAGTACTTC
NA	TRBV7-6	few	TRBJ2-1	CASSLDRLNEQFF	TGTGCCAGCAGCCTAGACAGGCTCAATGAGCAGTTCTTC